Below, 20 T cell receptor beta chains from the same sample are listed, as sequenced in a study of OX40 agonist ivuxolimab in advanced cancers. Using immunoSEQ multiplex PCR, the repertoire was profiled, and TCRdb retains in-frame clones only, with some absent. The sample carries some 90,000 clones, under 95% recorded once. The source material was CD4+ or CD8+ T cells sorted from blood, sampled in a trial of the OX40 agonist ivuxolimab. The receptors originated from an adult with an advanced solid tumor such as melanoma, head and neck, liver or kidney cancer.

The CDR3 here is CASSRFPGTAEAFF. The CDR3 DNA sequence: TGTGCCAGCAGCCGCTTCCCCGGGACGGCTGAAGCTTTCTTT. The genes are TRBV7-8 and TRBJ1-1; tentatively, D is TRBD1 (5 bases). Germline V lookup: CDR1 SGHVS, CDR2 FQNEAQ. The CDR3 is 14 residues long. V was shortened by 5 bases and J by 6 bases, with 16 bases between the two germline ends.

The chain has TRBV27 and TRBJ2-1; D might be TRBD1 or TRBD2, each matching 5 bases. CDR1 is MNHEY and CDR2 is SMNVEV in the germline V gene (reference sequence). The CDR3 contains 13 residues. The V and J ends lost 0 bases and 9 bases respectively, with 9 bases between them. CDR3 sequence (DNA): TGTGCCAGCAGTTTATCCAGGGACGGTGAGCAGTTCTTC. Amino acids: CASSLSRDGEQFF.

V gene TRBV15 combines with J gene TRBJ2-5; a weak D match, TRBD2 (6 bases). Trimming took 1 base from V and 5 from J, leaving 8 bases between them. CDR1 LNHNV and CDR2 YYDKDF come from the germline V gene (reference sequence). This CDR3 region has 13 residues. The CDR3 is CATSRGGGETQYF. The CDR3 region has the DNA TGTGCCACCAGCAGAGGCGGAGGGGAGACCCAGTACTTC.

This sequence joins TRBV9 and TRBJ2-3, with D perhaps matching TRBD1 (5 bases). CDR3 length equals 17 residues. V shed 4 bases and J shed 3 bases, with 21 bases lying between them. Germline values: CDR1 SGDLS, CDR2 YYNGEE. The CDR3 nucleotides read TGTGCCAGCAGCCCATCAACTGGGCAGGGCTTTACAGATACGCAGTATTTT. This codes for CASSPSTGQGFTDTQYF.

This chain connects TRBV5-1 to TRBJ1-1; 8 bases are shared with TRBD1. J gave up 0 bases and V 1 base, and 8 bases lay outside the gene matches. Germline CDR1 and CDR2: SGHRS and YFSETQ. This CDR3 region has 17 residues. CDR3 in amino acids: CASSLSTGANLNTEAFF. CDR3 coding DNA: TGCGCCAGCAGCTTGTCGACAGGGGCGAACCTGAACACTGAAGCTTTCTTT.

This chain uses TRBV27 with TRBJ2-7; 10 bases match TRBD2. CDR1 is MNHEY and CDR2 is SMNVEV in the germline V gene (reference sequence). V lost 5 bases, J lost 2 bases, and 18 bases stayed unmatched. The CDR3 extends over 19 amino acids. This chain's CDR3 is CASSLTSGTTGLATYEQYF. The CDR3 bases are TGTGCCAGCAGTCTTACGTCAGGGACGACGGGACTAGCGACCTACGAGCAGTACTTC.

The genes are TRBV5-1 and TRBJ2-1; possibly TRBD1 for D (6 bases). CDR1 SGHRS and CDR2 YFSETQ come from the germline V gene. Trimming pared 1 base from V and 7 bases from J, leaving 9 bases between. This CDR3 spans 13 amino acids. CDR3 loop: CASSLTGTNEQFF. The CDR3 DNA follows: TGCGCCAGCAGCTTGACAGGGACGAATGAGCAGTTCTTC. Variable domain in full (rest from reference TRBV5-1 and TRBJ2-1): KAGVTQTPRYLIKTRGQQVTLSCSPISGHRSVSWYQQTPGQGLQFLFEYFSETQRNKGNFPGRFSGRQFSNSRSEMNVSTLELGDSALYLCASSLTGTNEQFFGPGTRLTVL.

The V and J genes are TRBV6-1 and TRBJ1-4; D gene ambiguous. Germline loops: CDR1 MNHNS, CDR2 SASEGT. CDR3 size: 14 residues. The V gene lost 7 bases and the J gene lost 6 bases, with 15 bases spanning the gap. CDR3 sequence reads: CASIKRAWDEKLFF. CDR3 nucleotides: TGTGCCAGCATTAAAAGGGCTTGGGATGAAAAACTGTTTTTT.

This chain links TRBV6-4 with TRBJ2-1, with 11 bases matching TRBD2. With V trimmed by 6 bases and J by 5 bases, 3 bases remained unmatched. Germline V gene data show CDR1 as MRHNA and CDR2 as SNTAGT. The CDR3 consists of 14 residues. CDR3 protein: CASSKTSGNNEQFF. As DNA, the CDR3 is TGTGCCAGCAGCAAGACTAGCGGGAACAATGAGCAGTTCTTC.

J is TRBJ2-7 and V is TRBV11-2, with no clear D. The V end was cut by 2 bases, the J end by 3 bases, with 5 bases between. Germline CDR1 is SGHAT and CDR2 is FQNNGV. This CDR3 contains 12 residues. For the CDR3, the DNA is TGTGCCAGCAGCTTACGAGACTACGAGCAGTACTTC. This sequence encodes CASSLRDYEQYF.

The J gene is TRBJ2-7, the V gene TRBV7-9; tentatively, D is TRBD2 (6 bases). Germline CDR1 and CDR2: SEHNR and FQNEAQ (reference sequence). V shed 8 bases and J shed 7 bases, with 15 bases lying between them. CDR3 size: 12 residues. The CDR3 DNA reads as TGTGCCAGCGGGGGGTTTCGGGAAGAGCAGTACTTC. Translation gives CASGGFREEQYF.

The gene calls are TRBV29-1 and TRBJ2-1; 7 nucleotides align to TRBD2. Germline V CDR1 and CDR2: SQVTM, ANQGSEA. The CDR3 covers 15 residues. Losses at the gene ends were 3 bases for V and 2 bases for J; bases not matched to a gene: 7. CDR3 in amino acids: CSVDHERETYNEQFF. As DNA, the CDR3 is TGCAGCGTTGATCATGAGCGGGAAACCTACAATGAGCAGTTCTTC.

The V and J genes are TRBV27 and TRBJ1-3; tentatively, D is TRBD1 (5 bases). V lost 2 bases and J lost 0, with 5 bases in between. Germline CDR1 is MNHEY and CDR2 is SMNVEV (reference sequence). The CDR3 has 14 amino acids. The CDR3 DNA is TGTGCCAGCAGTTTAAGGGGCTCTGGAAACACCATATATTTT. Translated: CASSLRGSGNTIYF.

The chain uses TRBV28 and TRBJ1-4, with D uncertain. The V end lost 6 bases, the J end lost 0 bases, and 23 bases lay between the germline ends. The germline gives CDR1 MDHEN, CDR2 SYDVKM. CDR3 length: 19 amino acids. The CDR3 sequence is CASSLLAAGNPATNEKLFF. DNA of the CDR3: TGTGCCAGCAGCCTGCTGGCGGCAGGCAATCCCGCAACTAATGAAAAACTGTTTTTT.

The rearrangement links TRBV19 to TRBJ1-1; D gene unclear. In germline, CDR1 is LNHDA, CDR2 SQIVND (reference sequence). CDR3 length: 13 residues. Trimming removed 3 bases from V and 0 bases from J, with 5 bases in between. The CDR3 is CASSIWMNTEAFF. The CDR3 nucleotides are TGTGCCAGTAGTATTTGGATGAACACTGAAGCTTTCTTT.

A few counts support this clone. The rearrangement links TRBV6-5 to TRBJ2-2; D possibly matches TRBD1 or TRBD2 (5 bases each). Germline V lookup: CDR1 MNHEY, CDR2 SVGAGI. Trimming removed 0 bases from V and 7 bases from J, with 15 bases in between. This CDR3 region has 16 residues. As DNA, the CDR3 is TGTGCCAGCAGTTACTCTCGACGGACGAGGGGCGGGGAGCTGTTTTTT. Its translation is CASSYSRRTRGGELFF.

This sequence joins TRBV6-5 and TRBJ2-1; either TRBD1 or TRBD2 may supply D (5 bases each). Trimming shortened V by 5 bases and J by 8 bases, and 10 bases separated the two germline ends. Per the germline V gene, CDR1 is MNHEY and CDR2 is SVGAGI. This CDR3 has 12 amino acids. In DNA, the CDR3 is TGTGCCAGCAGTCTGGGGGAATATGAGCAGTTCTTC. It specifies CASSLGEYEQFF.

The genes are TRBV7-8 and TRBJ1-2; no firm D call. V lost 2 bases and J 4 bases, leaving 14 bases between the germline ends. CDR1 and CDR2 (germline): SGHVS, FQNEAQ. The CDR3 is 15 residues long. CDR3 bases: TGTGCCAGCAGCTTATCCCCGACCAAGGCCTATGGCTACACCTTC. Translating gives CASSLSPTKAYGYTF.

CDR3 amino acids: CSAPRGGEAFF. The CDR3 nucleotides are TGCAGTGCCCCAAGGGGAGGGGAGGCTTTCTTT. This sequence joins TRBV20-1 and TRBJ1-1; possible D gene TRBD1, 5 bases. Germline V gene sequence: CDR1 DFQATT, CDR2 SNEGSKA (reference sequence). The CDR3 extends over 11 amino acids. Trimming cost V 6 bases and J 11 bases, with 16 bases left between them.

The CDR3 nucleotides are TGTGCCAGCAGTTTAGGGGCCCCAACTAATGAAAAACTGTTTTTT. This translates into CASSLGAPTNEKLFF. The chain has TRBV27 and TRBJ1-4, with D tentatively TRBD1 (5 bases). In germline, CDR1 is MNHEY, CDR2 SMNVEV (reference sequence). Trimming cost V 2 bases and J 0 bases, with 7 bases left between them. The CDR3 length is 15 residues.